The source of this T cell receptor (beta chain) is a study of Ad26.COV2.S vaccination and SARS-CoV-2 variants. Study as a whole: Donor joined the COV1001 Ad26.COV2.S trial arm. Participants got Ad26.COV2.S intramuscularly, once or twice 56 days apart.

Specified treatment: 15 to 20 received Ad26.COV2.S at low or high dose, single or two shots; a few received placebo; per-sample allocation not given. Repertoires come from day 63 after the first vaccine or placebo injection. Germline CDR1 is MNHEY and CDR2 is SVGEGT. Trimming took 6 bases from V and 6 from J, leaving 18 bases between them. The CDR3 spans 15 residues. Data came from immunoSEQ multiplex PCR; TCRdb stores just in-frame clones and leaves some out. The sample yields around 400,000 clones, about 93% seen once. The sequence was obtained from a person between 18 and 65 years old who received the Ad26.COV2.S COVID-19 vaccine or a placebo. The chain links TRBV6-2 or TRBV6-3 to TRBJ1-5; D possibly corresponds to TRBD1 (5 bases). The input for sequencing was peripheral blood, taken in a trial of Ad26.COV2.S vaccine versus placebo. CDR3 bases: TGTGCCAGCAGCCCCGGGGGGATACCTCTTCAGCCCCAGCATTTT. Translating gives CASSPGGIPLQPQHF.